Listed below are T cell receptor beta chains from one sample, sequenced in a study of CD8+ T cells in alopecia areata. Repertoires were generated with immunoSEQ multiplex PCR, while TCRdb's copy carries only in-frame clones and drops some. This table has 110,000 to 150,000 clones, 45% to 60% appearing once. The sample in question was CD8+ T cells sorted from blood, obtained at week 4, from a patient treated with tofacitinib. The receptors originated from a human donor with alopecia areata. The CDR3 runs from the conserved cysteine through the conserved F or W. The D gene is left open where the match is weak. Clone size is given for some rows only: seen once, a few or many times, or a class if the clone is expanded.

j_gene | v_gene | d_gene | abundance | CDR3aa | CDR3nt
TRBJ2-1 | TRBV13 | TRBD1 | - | CASSSGTGRYEQFF | TGTGCCAGCAGCTCCGGGACAGGGAGGTATGAGCAGTTCTTC
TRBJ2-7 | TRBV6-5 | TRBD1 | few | CASSRGTGPYEQYF | TGTGCCAGCAGTAGGGGGACAGGGCCTTACGAGCAGTACTTC
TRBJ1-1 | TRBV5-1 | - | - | CASAGSNTEAFF | TGCGCCTCGGCGGGGTCGAACACTGAAGCTTTCTTT
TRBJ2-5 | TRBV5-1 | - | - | CASSFELTRAYQETQYF | TGCGCCAGCAGCTTTGAACTAACCCGGGCCTACCAAGAGACCCAGTACTTC
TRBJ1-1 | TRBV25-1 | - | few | CASSEYDRRTAEAFF | TGTGCCAGCAGTGAATACGATCGAAGGACAGCTGAAGCTTTCTTT
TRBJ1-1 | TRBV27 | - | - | CASSLSIDTEAFF | TGTGCCAGCAGTTTATCGATTGACACTGAAGCTTTCTTT
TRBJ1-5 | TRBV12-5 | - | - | CASGPPGAGPQHF | TGTGCTAGTGGCCCCCCGGGGGCTGGACCCCAGCATTTT
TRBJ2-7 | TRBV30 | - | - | CAWSTDNPLEQYF | TGTGCCTGGAGTACGGACAATCCGCTCGAGCAGTACTTC
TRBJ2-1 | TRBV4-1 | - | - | CASSPRAPNEQFF | TGCGCCAGCAGCCCGAGGGCGCCCAATGAGCAGTTCTTC
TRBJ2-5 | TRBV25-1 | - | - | CASRKGRGRNQETQYF | TGTGCCAGCAGAAAGGGACGGGGGCGGAATCAAGAGACCCAGTACTTC
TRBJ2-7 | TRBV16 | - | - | CASSQLDSYEQYF | TGTGCCAGCAGCCAACTCGACAGCTACGAGCAGTACTTC
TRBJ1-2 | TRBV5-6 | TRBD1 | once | CASSWDRGPGYTF | TGTGCCAGCAGCTGGGACAGGGGGCCTGGCTACACCTTC
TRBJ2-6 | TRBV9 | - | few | CASSSTGTHGGANVLTF | TGTGCCAGCAGCTCTACAGGGACCCACGGTGGGGCCAACGTCCTGACTTTC
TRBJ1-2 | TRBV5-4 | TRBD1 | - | CASSLGQGNTF | TGTGCCAGCAGCTTGGGACAGGGGAACACCTTC
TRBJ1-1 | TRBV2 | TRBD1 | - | CASTSERTGMNTEAFF | TGTGCCAGCACCTCAGAACGGACAGGGATGAACACTGAAGCTTTCTTT
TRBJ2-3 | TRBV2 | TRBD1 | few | CASNLGQGTDTQYF | TGTGCCAGCAACCTGGGACAGGGCACAGATACGCAGTATTTT
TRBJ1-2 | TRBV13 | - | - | CASSLTSDYGYTF | TGTGCCAGCAGCTTAACATCCGACTATGGCTACACCTTC
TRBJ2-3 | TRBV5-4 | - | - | CASSASTDTQYF | TGTGCCAGCAGCGCTAGCACAGATACGCAGTATTTT
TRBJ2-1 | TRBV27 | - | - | CASSLLGDEQFF | TGTGCCAGCAGTTTACTTGGGGATGAGCAGTTCTTC
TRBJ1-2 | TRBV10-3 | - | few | CAISESQGSLLDGYTF | TGTGCCATCAGTGAGTCGCAGGGATCTCTCCTAGATGGCTACACCTTC
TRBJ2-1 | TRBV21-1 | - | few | CASSSLGYNEQFF | TGTGCCAGCAGCTCCCTGGGCTACAATGAGCAGTTCTTC
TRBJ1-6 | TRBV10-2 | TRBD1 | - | CAIALTGGSSPLHF | TGCGCCATTGCCCTGACAGGGGGGTCTTCACCCCTCCACTTT
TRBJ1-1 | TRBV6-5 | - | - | CASSSQSTEAFF | TGTGCCAGCAGTTCTCAGAGCACTGAAGCTTTCTTT
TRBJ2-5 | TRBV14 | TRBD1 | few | CASSPGQRETQYF | TGTGCCAGCAGCCCGGGACAGCGAGAGACCCAGTACTTC
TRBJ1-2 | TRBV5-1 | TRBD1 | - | CASSSGTGPNYGYTF | TGCGCCAGCAGCTCGGGGACAGGGCCTAACTATGGCTACACCTTC
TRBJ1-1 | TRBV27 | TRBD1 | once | CASSPTGGNTEAFF | TGTGCCAGCAGCCCGACAGGGGGGAACACTGAAGCTTTCTTT
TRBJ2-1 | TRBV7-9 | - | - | CASSLARGDNEQFF | TGTGCCAGCAGCTTAGCGCGCGGTGACAATGAGCAGTTCTTC
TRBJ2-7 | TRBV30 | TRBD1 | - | CAWSLDRVGEQYF | TGTGCCTGGAGTCTAGACAGGGTTGGCGAGCAGTACTTC
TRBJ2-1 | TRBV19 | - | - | CASTSRYEQFF | TGTGCCAGTACCTCTAGGTATGAGCAGTTCTTC
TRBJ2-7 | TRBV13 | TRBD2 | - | CASSGVGVAGDISSYEQYF | TGTGCCAGCAGCGGAGTGGGCGTAGCGGGGGACATAAGCTCCTACGAGCAGTACTTC
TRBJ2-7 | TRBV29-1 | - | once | CSVETGTHKAYEQYF | TGCAGCGTTGAGACCGGGACCCACAAAGCCTACGAGCAGTACTTC
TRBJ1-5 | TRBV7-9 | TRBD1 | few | CASNSQGVNQPQHF | TGTGCCAGCAACTCCCAGGGGGTCAATCAGCCCCAGCATTTT
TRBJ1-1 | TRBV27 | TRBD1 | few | CASSQVGTGNTEAFF | TGTGCCAGCAGTCAAGTCGGGACAGGGAACACTGAAGCTTTCTTT
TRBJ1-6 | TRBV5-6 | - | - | CASSLAGGSNSPLHF | TGTGCCAGCAGCTTGGCCGGGGGAAGTAATTCACCCCTCCACTTT
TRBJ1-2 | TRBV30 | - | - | CAWNPAAGGYTF | TGTGCCTGGAATCCCGCCGCGGGCGGCTACACCTTC
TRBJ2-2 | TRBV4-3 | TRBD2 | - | CASSQVGAGGTGELFF | TGCGCCAGCAGCCAAGTTGGGGCGGGGGGCACCGGGGAGCTGTTTTTT
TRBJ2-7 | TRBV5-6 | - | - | CASSLELSGEWYEQYF | TGTGCCAGCAGCTTGGAATTGTCAGGGGAGTGGTACGAGCAGTACTTC
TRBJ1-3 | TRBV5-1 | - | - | CASSVGLLGEGNTIYF | TGCGCCAGCAGCGTTGGACTCCTTGGGGAAGGAAACACCATATATTTT
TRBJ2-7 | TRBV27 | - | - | CASSLIVPPYEQYF | TGTGCCAGCAGTTTAATCGTGCCCCCCTACGAGCAGTACTTC
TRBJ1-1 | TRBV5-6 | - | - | CASSLGMVGNTEAFF | TGTGCCAGCAGCTTGGGGATGGTGGGAAACACTGAAGCTTTCTTT
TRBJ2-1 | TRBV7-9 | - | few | CASSPPLGRQLYNEQFF | TGTGCCAGCAGCCCCCCGTTAGGACGACAACTCTACAATGAGCAGTTCTTC
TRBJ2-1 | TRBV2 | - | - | CASSGLTLRDNEQFF | TGTGCCAGCAGTGGGTTAACCTTACGGGACAATGAGCAGTTCTTC
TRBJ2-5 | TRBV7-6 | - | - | CASSFRGGAETQYF | TGTGCCAGCAGCTTCCGTGGGGGGGCCGAGACCCAGTACTTC
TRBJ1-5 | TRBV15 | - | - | CATSRVAGDQPQHF | TGTGCCACCAGCAGAGTGGCCGGAGATCAGCCCCAGCATTTT
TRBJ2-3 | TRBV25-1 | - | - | CASGGSGTQYF | TGTGCCAGCGGGGGGTCCGGTACGCAGTATTTT
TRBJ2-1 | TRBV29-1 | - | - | CSDRDIAYNEQFF | TGCAGCGACCGGGACATAGCCTACAATGAGCAGTTCTTC
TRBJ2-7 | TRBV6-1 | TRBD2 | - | CASSPERGPSYEQYF | TGTGCCAGCAGCCCGGAGCGGGGGCCGTCCTACGAGCAGTACTTC
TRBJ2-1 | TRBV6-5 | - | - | CASSYSTGREQFF | TGTGCCAGCAGTTACTCGACAGGGAGGGAGCAGTTCTTC
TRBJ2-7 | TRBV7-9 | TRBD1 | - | CASSLRDRPYEQYF | TGTGCCAGCAGCCTCCGGGACAGGCCCTACGAGCAGTACTTC
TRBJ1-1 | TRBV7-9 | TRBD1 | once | CASRYVPGQGLNTEAFF | TGTGCCAGCAGGTACGTCCCGGGACAGGGTTTGAACACTGAAGCTTTCTTT
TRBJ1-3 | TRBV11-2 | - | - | CASSDREISGNTIYF | TGTGCCAGCAGCGATCGAGAGATCTCTGGAAACACCATATATTTT
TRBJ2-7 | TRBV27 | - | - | CASSPERVSYEQYF | TGTGCCAGCAGTCCGGAGAGAGTCTCCTACGAGCAGTACTTC
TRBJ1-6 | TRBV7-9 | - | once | CASSLSSVNNSPLHF | TGTGCCAGCAGCTTATCTTCAGTCAATAATTCACCCCTCCACTTT
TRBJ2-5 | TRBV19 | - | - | CASSIGEGTAIEETQYF | TGTGCCAGTAGTATAGGAGAGGGGACTGCCATTGAGGAGACCCAGTACTTC
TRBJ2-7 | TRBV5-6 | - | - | CASSTNTVEQYF | TGTGCCAGCAGCACCAACACTGTGGAGCAGTACTTC